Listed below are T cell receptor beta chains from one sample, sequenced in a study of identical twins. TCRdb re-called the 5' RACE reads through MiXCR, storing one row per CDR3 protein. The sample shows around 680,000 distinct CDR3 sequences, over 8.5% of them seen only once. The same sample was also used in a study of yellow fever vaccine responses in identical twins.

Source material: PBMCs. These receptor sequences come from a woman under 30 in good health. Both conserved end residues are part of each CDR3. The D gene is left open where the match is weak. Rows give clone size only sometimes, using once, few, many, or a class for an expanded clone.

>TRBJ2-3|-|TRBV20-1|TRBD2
CSANQASGSLTDTQYF
TGCAGTGCCAACCAGGCTAGCGGGAGTCTAACAGATACGCAGTATTTT
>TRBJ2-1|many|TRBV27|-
CASSLLDGSYNEQFF
TGTGCCAGCAGTTTATTGGACGGTTCCTACAATGAGCAGTTCTTC
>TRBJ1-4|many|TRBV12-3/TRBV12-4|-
CASSSYRESREKLFF
TGTGCCAGCAGTTCCTACAGGGAATCTAGAGAAAAACTGTTTTTT
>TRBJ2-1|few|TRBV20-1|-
CSASDNNEQFF
TGCAGTGCTAGCGATAACAATGAGCAGTTCTTC
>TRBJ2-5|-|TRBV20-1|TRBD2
CSARPWGGQETQYF
TGCAGTGCTAGGCCGTGGGGGGGACAAGAGACCCAGTACTTC
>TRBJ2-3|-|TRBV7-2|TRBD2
CASRRRPAGDVDTQYF
TGTGCCAGCAGACGCCGGCCAGCGGGAGATGTAGATACGCAGTATTTT
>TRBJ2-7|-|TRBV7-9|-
CASSSGLLRTYEQYF
TGTGCCAGCAGCTCCGGACTCCTAAGAACCTACGAGCAGTACTTC
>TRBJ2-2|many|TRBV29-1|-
CSVDSGLDTGELFF
TGCAGCGTTGACTCCGGGTTGGACACCGGGGAGCTGTTTTTT
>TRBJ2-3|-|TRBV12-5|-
CASGFGGGQYF
TGTGCTAGTGGTTTCGGAGGGGGGCAGTATTTT
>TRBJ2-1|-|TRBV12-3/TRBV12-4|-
CASVRALAAGEQFF
TGTGCCAGCGTGAGGGCCCTAGCAGCGGGTGAGCAGTTCTTC
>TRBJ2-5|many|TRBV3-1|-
CASSQDRGVATQYF
TGTGCCAGCAGCCAAGACCGTGGGGTTGCGACCCAGTACTTC
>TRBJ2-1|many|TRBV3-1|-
CASSQGFEVNEQFF
TGTGCCAGCAGCCAAGGGTTCGAAGTCAATGAGCAGTTCTTC
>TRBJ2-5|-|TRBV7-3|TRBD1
CASSLGGQSETQYF
TGTGCCAGCAGCTTAGGGGGACAGTCGGAGACCCAGTACTTC
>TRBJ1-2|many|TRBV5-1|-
CASSFQGYGYTF
TGCGCCAGCAGCTTTCAAGGCTATGGCTACACCTTC
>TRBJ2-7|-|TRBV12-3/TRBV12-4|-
CASSPDYVSSEQYF
TGTGCCAGCAGCCCGGACTATGTTTCGTCTGAGCAGTACTTC
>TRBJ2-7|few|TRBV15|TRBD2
CATSRDPAGGTYEQYF
TGTGCCACCAGCAGAGATCCCGCGGGAGGGACCTACGAGCAGTACTTC
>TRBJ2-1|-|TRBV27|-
CASKPRDRVGNEQFF
TGTGCCAGCAAACCAAGGGATCGGGTAGGCAATGAGCAGTTCTTC
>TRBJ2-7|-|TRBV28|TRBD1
CASRPTGQGSYEQYF
TGTGCCAGCAGGCCCACGGGACAGGGATCCTACGAGCAGTACTTC
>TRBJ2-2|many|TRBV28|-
CASRQQSRHTGELFF
TGTGCCAGCAGACAACAAAGCCGGCACACCGGGGAGCTGTTTTTT
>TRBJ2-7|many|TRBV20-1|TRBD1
CSASLPGTGPYEQYF
TGCAGTGCTAGCTTGCCTGGGACAGGTCCTTACGAGCAGTACTTC
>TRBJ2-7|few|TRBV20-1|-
CSAGGRSYEQYF
TGCAGTGCTGGGGGTCGCTCCTACGAGCAGTACTTC
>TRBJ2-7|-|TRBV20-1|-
CSARFTRAVSYEQYF
TGCAGTGCTAGGTTTACTAGAGCAGTGAGCTACGAGCAGTACTTC
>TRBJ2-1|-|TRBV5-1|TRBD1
CASSTTGGHGNEQFF
TGCGCCAGCAGCACGACAGGGGGCCACGGCAATGAGCAGTTCTTC
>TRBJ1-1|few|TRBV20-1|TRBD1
CSALGQANTEAFF
TGCAGTGCCCTGGGACAGGCGAACACTGAAGCTTTCTTT
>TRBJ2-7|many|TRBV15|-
CATSSKQFLYEQYF
TGTGCCACCAGCTCCAAACAGTTTTTGTACGAGCAGTACTTC
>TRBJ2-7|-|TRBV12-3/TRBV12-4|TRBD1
CASSLAGQDEQYF
TGTGCCAGCAGTTTAGCCGGACAGGACGAGCAGTACTTC
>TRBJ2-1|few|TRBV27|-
CASSPATGGLPKQFF
TGTGCCAGCAGTCCCGCCACCGGCGGGCTTCCTAAGCAGTTCTTC
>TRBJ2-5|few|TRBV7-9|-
CASSLGQAGETQYF
TGTGCCAGCAGCTTAGGGCAGGCGGGAGAGACCCAGTACTTC
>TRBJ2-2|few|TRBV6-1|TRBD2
CASSDSGGTGELFF
TGTGCCAGCAGTGACAGCGGGGGCACCGGGGAGCTGTTTTTT
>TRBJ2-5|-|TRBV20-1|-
CSAPPGRGSGETQYF
TGCAGTGCCCCTCCCGGCAGGGGATCAGGAGAGACCCAGTACTTC
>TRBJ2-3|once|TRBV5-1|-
CASSGTLAGTDTQYF
TGCGCCAGCAGCGGTACCTTAGCGGGCACAGATACGCAGTATTTT
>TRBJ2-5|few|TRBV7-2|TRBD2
CASSSGGRETQYF
TGTGCCAGCAGCTCGGGGGGGCGAGAGACCCAGTACTTC
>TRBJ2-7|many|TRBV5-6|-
CASSLGAGSSYEQYF
TGTGCCAGCAGCTTGGGTGCGGGGAGCTCCTACGAGCAGTACTTC
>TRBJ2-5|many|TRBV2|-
CASSPFEGRMETQYF
TGTGCCAGCAGCCCTTTTGAGGGGCGAATGGAGACCCAGTACTTC
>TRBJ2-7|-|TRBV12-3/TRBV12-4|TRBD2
CASTRGASYEQYF
TGTGCCAGCACGCGGGGGGCCTCCTACGAGCAGTACTTC
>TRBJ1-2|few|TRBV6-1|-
CASRPDTNYGYTF
TGTGCCAGCAGGCCAGACACCAACTATGGCTACACCTTC
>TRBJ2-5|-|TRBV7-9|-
CASSLGGAYQETQYF
TGTGCCAGCAGCTTAGGTGGGGCCTACCAAGAGACCCAGTACTTC
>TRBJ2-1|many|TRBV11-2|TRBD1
CASSLRDSHNEQFF
TGTGCCAGCAGCTTGAGGGACAGCCACAATGAGCAGTTCTTC
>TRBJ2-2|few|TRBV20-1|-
CSAPRRGALNTGELFF
TGCAGTGCGCCGAGACGGGGGGCCCTGAACACCGGGGAGCTGTTTTTT